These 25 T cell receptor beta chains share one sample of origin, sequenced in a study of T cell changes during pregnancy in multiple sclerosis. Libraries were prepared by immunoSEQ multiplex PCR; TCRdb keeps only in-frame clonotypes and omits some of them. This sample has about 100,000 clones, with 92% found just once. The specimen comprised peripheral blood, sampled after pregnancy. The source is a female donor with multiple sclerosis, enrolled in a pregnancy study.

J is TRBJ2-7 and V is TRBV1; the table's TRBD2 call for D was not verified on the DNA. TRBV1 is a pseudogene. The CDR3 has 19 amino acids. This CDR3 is CTSSQDNDSPNWMDSLEYF. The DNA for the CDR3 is TGCACCAGCAGCCAAGATAACGACTCTCCCAACTGGATGGATTCGCTGGAGTACTTC.

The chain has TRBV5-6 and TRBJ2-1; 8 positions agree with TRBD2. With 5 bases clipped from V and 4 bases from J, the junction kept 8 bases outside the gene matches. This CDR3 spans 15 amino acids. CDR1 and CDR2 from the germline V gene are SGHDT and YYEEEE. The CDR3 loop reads CASRVLSGAYNEQFF. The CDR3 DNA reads TGTGCCAGCAGGGTTCTTAGCGGGGCTTACAATGAGCAGTTCTTC. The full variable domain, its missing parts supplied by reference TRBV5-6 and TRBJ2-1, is DAGVTQSPTHLIKTRGQQVTLRCSPKSGHDTVSWYQQALGQGPQFIFQYYEEEERQRGNFPDRFSGHQFPNYSSELNVNALLLGDSALYLCASRVLSGAYNEQFFGPGTRLTVL.

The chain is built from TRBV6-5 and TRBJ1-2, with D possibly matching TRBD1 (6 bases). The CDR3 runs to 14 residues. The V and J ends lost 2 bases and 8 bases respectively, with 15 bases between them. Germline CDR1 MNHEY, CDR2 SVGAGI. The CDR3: CASSYNQGNSGYTF. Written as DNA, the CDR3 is TGTGCCAGCAGTTACAACCAGGGGAATTCGGGCTACACCTTC.

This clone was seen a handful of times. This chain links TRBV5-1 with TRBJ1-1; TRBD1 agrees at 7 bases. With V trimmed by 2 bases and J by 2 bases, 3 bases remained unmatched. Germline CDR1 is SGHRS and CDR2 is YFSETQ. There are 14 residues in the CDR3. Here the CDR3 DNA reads TGCGCCAGCAGCTTCGGGACAGCTAACACTGAAGCTTTCTTT. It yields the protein CASSFGTANTEAFF.

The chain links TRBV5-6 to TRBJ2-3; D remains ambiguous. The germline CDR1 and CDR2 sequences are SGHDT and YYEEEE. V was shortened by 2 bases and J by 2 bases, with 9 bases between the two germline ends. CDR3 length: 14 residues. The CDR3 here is CASSFSQSTDTQYF. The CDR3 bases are TGTGCCAGCAGCTTTAGCCAGTCCACAGATACGCAGTATTTT.

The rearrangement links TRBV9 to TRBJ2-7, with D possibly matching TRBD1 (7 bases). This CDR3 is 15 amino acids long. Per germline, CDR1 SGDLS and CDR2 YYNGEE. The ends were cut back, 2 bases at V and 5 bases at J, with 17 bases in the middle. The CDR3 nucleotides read TGTGCCAGCAGCGTCTCCAGGGGGGTCTTGAACGAGCAGTACTTC. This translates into CASSVSRGVLNEQYF.

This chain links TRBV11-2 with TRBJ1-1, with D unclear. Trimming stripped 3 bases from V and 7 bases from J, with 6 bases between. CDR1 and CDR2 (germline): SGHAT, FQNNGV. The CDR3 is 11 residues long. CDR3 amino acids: CASSFSIEAFF. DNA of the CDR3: TGTGCCAGCAGCTTTTCAATTGAAGCTTTCTTT.

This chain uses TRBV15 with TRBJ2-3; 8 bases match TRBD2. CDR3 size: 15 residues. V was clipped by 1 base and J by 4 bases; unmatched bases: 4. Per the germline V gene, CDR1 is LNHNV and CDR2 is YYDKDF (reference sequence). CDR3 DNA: TGTGCCACCAGCAGAGGGCCGACTAGCGCAGATACGCAGTATTTT. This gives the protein CATSRGPTSADTQYF. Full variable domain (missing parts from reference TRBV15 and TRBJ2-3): DAMVIQNPRYQVTQFGKPVTLSCSQTLNHNVMYWYQQKSSQAPKLLFHYYDKDFNNEADTPDNFQSRRPNTSFCFLDIRSPGLGDTAMYLCATSRGPTSADTQYFGPGTRLTVL.

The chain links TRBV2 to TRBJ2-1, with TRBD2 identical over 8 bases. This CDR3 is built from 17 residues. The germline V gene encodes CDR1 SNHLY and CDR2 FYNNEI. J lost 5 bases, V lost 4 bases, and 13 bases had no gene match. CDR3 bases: TGTGCCAGCAGTGTAGTGTTCGGAGCGGGAGTCGACAATGAGCAGTTCTTC. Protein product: CASSVVFGAGVDNEQFF.

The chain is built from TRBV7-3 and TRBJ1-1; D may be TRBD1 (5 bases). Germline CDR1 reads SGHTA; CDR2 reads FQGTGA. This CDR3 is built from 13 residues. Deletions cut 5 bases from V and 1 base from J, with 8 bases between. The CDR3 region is CASSADKNTEAFF. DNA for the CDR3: TGTGCCAGCAGCGCGGACAAGAACACTGAAGCTTTCTTT.

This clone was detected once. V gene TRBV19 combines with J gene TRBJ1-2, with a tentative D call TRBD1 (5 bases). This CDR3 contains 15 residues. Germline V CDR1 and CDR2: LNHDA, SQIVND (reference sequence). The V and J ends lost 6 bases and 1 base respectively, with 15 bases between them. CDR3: CASSAGRQFNYGYTF. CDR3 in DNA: TGTGCCAGTAGCGCGGGGAGACAGTTTAACTATGGCTACACCTTC.

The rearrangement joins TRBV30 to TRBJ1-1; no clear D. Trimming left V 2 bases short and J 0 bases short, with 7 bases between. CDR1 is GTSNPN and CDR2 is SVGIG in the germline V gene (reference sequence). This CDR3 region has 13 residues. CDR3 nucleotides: TGTGCCTGGAGTTCCCCCATGAACACTGAAGCTTTCTTT. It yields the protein CAWSSPMNTEAFF.

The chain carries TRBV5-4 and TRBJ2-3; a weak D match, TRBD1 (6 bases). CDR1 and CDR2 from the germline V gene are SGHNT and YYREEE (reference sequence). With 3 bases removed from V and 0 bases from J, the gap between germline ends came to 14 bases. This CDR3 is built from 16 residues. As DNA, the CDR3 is TGTGCCAGCAGCTCACAGGGTCGGTATAGCACAGATACGCAGTATTTT. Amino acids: CASSSQGRYSTDTQYF.

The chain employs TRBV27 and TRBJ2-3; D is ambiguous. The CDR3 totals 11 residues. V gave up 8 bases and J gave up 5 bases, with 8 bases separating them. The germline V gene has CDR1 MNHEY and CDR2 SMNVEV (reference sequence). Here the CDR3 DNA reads TGTGCCAGCTCCCTTAGAGATACGCAGTATTTT. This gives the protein CASSLRDTQYF.

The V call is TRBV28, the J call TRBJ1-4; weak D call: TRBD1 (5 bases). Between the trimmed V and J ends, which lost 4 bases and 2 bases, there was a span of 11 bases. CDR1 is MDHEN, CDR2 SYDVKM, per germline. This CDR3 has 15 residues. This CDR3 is CASSSLGVTNEKLFF. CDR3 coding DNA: TGTGCCAGCAGTTCCTTAGGGGTGACTAATGAAAAACTGTTTTTT.

CDR3 sequence reads: CASSFSTSGGYEQYF. In DNA, the CDR3 is TGTGCCAGCAGCTTTAGTACTAGCGGAGGCTACGAGCAGTACTTC. V usage is TRBV5-4 and J usage is TRBJ2-7, with TRBD2 identical over 8 bases. V lost 2 bases, J lost 3 bases, and 7 bases stayed unmatched. CDR3 length: 15 residues. Germline CDR1 is SGHNT and CDR2 is YYREEE (reference sequence).

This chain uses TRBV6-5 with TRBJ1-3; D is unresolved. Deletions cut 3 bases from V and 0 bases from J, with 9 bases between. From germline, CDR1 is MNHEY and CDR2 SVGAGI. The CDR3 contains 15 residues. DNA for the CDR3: TGTGCCAGCAGTTATTCGTCGAGCTCTGGAAACACCATATATTTT. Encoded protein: CASSYSSSSGNTIYF.

The CDR3 coding sequence is TGTGCCAGCAGCTTAAGGGGCACGGGACAGGGTTCCGGGGAGCTGTTTTTT. It is translated as CASSLRGTGQGSGELFF. The chain carries TRBV7-3 and TRBJ2-2, with 9 bases matching TRBD1. CDR1 is SGHTA and CDR2 is FQGTGA in the germline V gene. The CDR3 runs to 17 residues. The V and J ends lost 1 base and 6 bases, in that order; junction bases with no gene match: 9.

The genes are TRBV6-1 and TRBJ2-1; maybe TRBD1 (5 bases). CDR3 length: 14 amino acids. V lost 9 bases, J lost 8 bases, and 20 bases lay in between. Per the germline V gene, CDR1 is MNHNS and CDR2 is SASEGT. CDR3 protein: CASVAQGKGYEQFF. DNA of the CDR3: TGTGCCAGTGTCGCGCAGGGTAAAGGGTATGAGCAGTTCTTC.

The CDR3 reads CASRPIDRAKDYGYTF. The DNA for the CDR3 is TGTGCCAGCAGGCCGATCGACAGGGCGAAGGACTATGGCTACACCTTC. The chain has TRBV27 and TRBJ1-2; TRBD1 agrees at 7 bases. With 6 bases clipped from V and 3 bases from J, the junction kept 13 bases outside the gene matches. This CDR3 has 16 amino acids. Germline V gives CDR1 MNHEY, CDR2 SMNVEV (reference sequence).

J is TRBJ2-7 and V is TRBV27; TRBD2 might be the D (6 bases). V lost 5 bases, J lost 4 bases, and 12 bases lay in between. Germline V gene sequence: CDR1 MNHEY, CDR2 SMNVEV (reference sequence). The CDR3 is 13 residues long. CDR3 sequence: CASSKGTYYEQYF. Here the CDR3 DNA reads TGTGCCAGCAGTAAAGGGACTTATTACGAGCAGTACTTC.

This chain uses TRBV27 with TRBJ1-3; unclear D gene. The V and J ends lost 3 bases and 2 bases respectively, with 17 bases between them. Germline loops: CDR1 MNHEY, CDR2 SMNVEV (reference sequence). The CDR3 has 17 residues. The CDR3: CASSFNFRQATGNTIYF. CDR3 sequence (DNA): TGTGCCAGCAGTTTCAATTTCCGACAAGCCACTGGAAACACCATATATTTT.

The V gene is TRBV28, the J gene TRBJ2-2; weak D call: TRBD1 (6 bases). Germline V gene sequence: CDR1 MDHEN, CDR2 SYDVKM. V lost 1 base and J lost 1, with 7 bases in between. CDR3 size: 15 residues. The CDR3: CASSLLGQNTGELFF. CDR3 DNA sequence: TGTGCCAGCAGTTTATTGGGACAGAACACCGGGGAGCTGTTTTTT.

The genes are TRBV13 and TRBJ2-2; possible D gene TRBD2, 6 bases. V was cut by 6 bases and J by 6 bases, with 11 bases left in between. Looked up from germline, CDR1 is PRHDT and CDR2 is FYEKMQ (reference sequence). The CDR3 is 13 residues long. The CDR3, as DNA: TGTGCCAGCAGTTCCCCTAGCGCCGGGGAGCTGTTTTTT. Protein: CASSSPSAGELFF.

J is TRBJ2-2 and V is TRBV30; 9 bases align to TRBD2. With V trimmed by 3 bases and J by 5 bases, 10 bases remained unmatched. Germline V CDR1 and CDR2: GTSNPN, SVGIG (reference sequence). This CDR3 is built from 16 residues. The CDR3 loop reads CAWRSHSGGGTGELFF. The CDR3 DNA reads TGTGCCTGGAGGTCGCATAGCGGGGGCGGTACCGGGGAGCTGTTTTTT.